Listed below are T cell receptor beta chains from one sample, sequenced in a study of identical twins. MiXCR, applied by TCRdb to the 5' RACE reads, yields one record per CDR3 protein. The sample yields 200,000 to 250,000 distinct CDR3 sequences, about 14% seen once. Sequenced sample: memory (CD45RO+) T cells sorted from blood. Receptor source: a woman aged 18-35 years in good health. Both conserved end residues are part of each CDR3. A D gene is named only where the DNA matches it firmly. The size field is filled for only some rows; it gives once, few, many or a size class.

j_call d_call clone_size v_call cdr3_aa cdr3_nt
TRBJ2-7 TRBD1 NA TRBV10-2 CASSEYRGFEQYF TGCGCCAGCAGTGAATACAGGGGTTTCGAGCAGTACTTC
TRBJ2-5 TRBD2 few TRBV7-9 CASSVIAGVETQYF TGTGCCAGCAGCGTTATAGCGGGAGTTGAGACCCAGTACTTC
TRBJ2-5 NA once TRBV10-3 CAIKPAKNETQYF TGTGCCATCAAGCCAGCGAAGAACGAGACCCAGTACTTC
TRBJ2-5 NA NA TRBV18 CASSPQQGTQYF TGTGCCAGCTCGCCGCAACAGGGGACCCAGTACTTC
TRBJ2-3 TRBD2 many TRBV6-5 CASSYSIRTSGSDTQYF TGTGCCAGCAGTTACTCGATCCGGACTAGCGGTTCGGATACGCAGTATTTT
TRBJ1-1 NA NA TRBV2 CASRGDRIGTEAFF TGTGCCAGCAGAGGCGACAGAATTGGCACTGAAGCTTTCTTT
TRBJ2-7 NA few TRBV29-1 CSVGWQGYEQYF TGCAGCGTTGGGTGGCAGGGGTACGAGCAGTACTTC
TRBJ1-1 TRBD1 many TRBV12-3/TRBV12-4 CASIDRDNTEAFF TGTGCCAGCATCGACAGGGATAACACTGAAGCTTTCTTT
TRBJ2-7 NA NA TRBV3-1 CASSQNKVYEQYF TGTGCCAGCAGCCAAAATAAGGTCTACGAGCAGTACTTC
TRBJ1-5 NA NA TRBV10-3 CAISEASDQPQHF TGTGCCATCAGTGAGGCCAGTGATCAGCCCCAGCATTTT
TRBJ2-3 NA NA TRBV20-1 CSGGVRGDTQYF TGCAGTGGAGGCGTCAGGGGCGATACGCAGTATTTT
TRBJ2-5 NA NA TRBV9 CASSVEAVQETQYF TGTGCCAGCAGCGTAGAGGCCGTCCAAGAGACCCAGTACTTC
TRBJ2-1 TRBD1 NA TRBV7-2 CASSHPDRGPQFF TGTGCCAGCAGCCACCCTGACAGGGGTCCGCAGTTCTTC
TRBJ1-1 NA NA TRBV25-1 CASSDGSYKAFF TGTGCCAGCAGTGACGGCAGTTACAAAGCTTTCTTT
TRBJ2-4 NA NA TRBV20-1 CSAPARRGSKNIQYF TGCAGTGCCCCGGCAAGGAGAGGATCGAAAAACATTCAGTACTTC
TRBJ2-7 TRBD2 few TRBV20-1 CSASAGEPPRPYF TGCAGTGCTAGTGCGGGAGAGCCGCCCCGACCGTACTTC
TRBJ1-1 NA NA TRBV5-5 CASSKNTEAFF TGTGCCAGCAGCAAGAACACTGAAGCTTTCTTT
TRBJ2-1 TRBD2 NA TRBV6-1 CASKDRAGAENEQFF TGTGCCAGCAAAGACAGAGCGGGAGCAGAAAATGAGCAGTTCTTC
TRBJ1-2 TRBD1 many TRBV5-1 CASSLDGTGYGYTF TGCGCCAGCAGCTTGGACGGGACAGGTTATGGCTACACCTTC
TRBJ1-2 TRBD1 few TRBV7-2 CASSRRGGDDGYTF TGTGCCAGCAGCCGACGAGGGGGCGATGATGGCTACACCTTC
TRBJ2-7 NA many TRBV3-1 CASSPGTVWYEQYF TGTGCCAGCAGCCCCGGGACTGTATGGTACGAGCAGTACTTC
TRBJ1-5 NA NA TRBV6-1 CASSEVYSNQPQHF TGTGCCAGCAGCGAAGTTTATAGCAATCAGCCCCAGCATTTT
TRBJ2-2 NA few TRBV7-6 CASSLEGGPGELFF TGTGCCAGCAGCTTAGAGGGAGGTCCCGGGGAGCTGTTTTTT
TRBJ1-5 TRBD1 few TRBV7-8 CASSFSGGGQPQHF TGTGCCAGCAGCTTCTCAGGGGGTGGTCAGCCCCAGCATTTT
TRBJ2-2 NA NA TRBV7-9 CASSVGATGELFF TGTGCCAGCAGCGTCGGGGCTACCGGGGAGCTGTTTTTT
TRBJ1-6 NA many TRBV12-3/TRBV12-4 CASSSRGNSPLHF TGTGCCAGCAGTTCAAGGGGTAATTCACCCCTCCACTTT
TRBJ1-1 NA NA TRBV7-2 CASSFKGAHTEAFF TGTGCCAGCAGCTTTAAGGGCGCACACACTGAAGCTTTCTTT
TRBJ2-7 NA NA TRBV7-2 CASRGWGSIDEQYF TGTGCCAGCCGTGGGTGGGGTAGTATCGACGAGCAGTACTTC
TRBJ2-7 NA NA TRBV7-6 CASSLTDSSYEQYF TGTGCCAGCAGCTTGACGGATAGCTCCTACGAGCAGTACTTC
TRBJ2-3 NA NA TRBV12-3/TRBV12-4 CASIGSTDTQYF TGTGCCAGCATCGGGTCTACAGATACGCAGTATTTT
TRBJ2-7 NA many TRBV9 CASSVGPSKYEQYF TGTGCCAGCAGCGTAGGTCCTAGTAAGTACGAGCAGTACTTC
TRBJ1-1 TRBD1 NA TRBV5-4 CASSWDRDETEAFF TGTGCCAGCAGCTGGGACAGGGACGAGACTGAAGCTTTCTTT
TRBJ2-1 NA few TRBV14 CASTGGNYNEQFF TGTGCCAGCACCGGCGGGAACTACAATGAGCAGTTCTTC
TRBJ2-7 NA few TRBV12-3/TRBV12-4 CASSTLAYEQYF TGTGCCAGCAGCACCCTGGCCTACGAGCAGTACTTC
TRBJ2-3 TRBD2 NA TRBV5-1 CASKGRETGTDTQYF TGCGCCAGCAAAGGGCGGGAGACTGGCACAGATACGCAGTATTTT
TRBJ2-7 NA NA TRBV3-1 CASSQGARAEQYF TGTGCCAGCAGCCAAGGGGCAAGGGCCGAGCAGTACTTC
TRBJ1-4 NA NA TRBV12-3/TRBV12-4 CASSFREKLFF TGTGCCAGCAGTTTCAGGGAAAAACTGTTTTTT
TRBJ2-3 TRBD2 NA TRBV7-2 CASSFGLAGGTNTDTQYF TGTGCCAGCAGCTTCGGGCTAGCGGGGGGGACGAACACAGATACGCAGTATTTT
TRBJ2-2 NA NA TRBV11-2 CASSLAILAQGELFF TGTGCCAGCAGCTTAGCCATCCTAGCGCAGGGGGAGCTGTTTTTT
TRBJ2-1 NA few TRBV7-9 CASSLAAGFRVDEQFF TGTGCCAGCAGCTTAGCGGCAGGCTTTCGGGTTGATGAGCAGTTCTTC
TRBJ2-7 NA few TRBV20-1 CSAKDGGYTYEQYF TGCAGTGCTAAGGATGGAGGATATACCTACGAGCAGTACTTC
TRBJ1-1 NA few TRBV10-2 CASSSGIRNTEAFF TGCGCCAGCAGCTCAGGGATTCGGAACACTGAAGCTTTCTTT
TRBJ1-4 NA many TRBV12-3/TRBV12-4 CASSPRATNEKLFF TGTGCCAGCAGTCCTCGGGCCACGAATGAAAAACTGTTTTTT
TRBJ2-3 NA NA TRBV10-1 CASSLDRYTQYF TGCGCCAGCAGTTTGGACCGTTATACGCAGTATTTT
TRBJ2-1 TRBD1 few TRBV27 CASSFLGQGTNNEQFF TGTGCCAGCAGTTTCCTAGGACAGGGAACTAACAATGAGCAGTTCTTC
TRBJ2-7 TRBD2 NA TRBV12-3/TRBV12-4 CASSFRDYFYGQYF TGTGCCAGCAGTTTCAGGGACTACTTTTACGGGCAGTACTTC
TRBJ2-3 NA NA TRBV7-2 CASSLGTTQYF TGTGCCAGCAGCTTAGGTACTACGCAGTATTTT
TRBJ2-1 TRBD2 few TRBV12-5 CASGLLRAGVPLTGAEQFF TGCGCTAGTGGTTTGCTGAGAGCGGGAGTCCCGCTAACAGGCGCTGAGCAGTTCTTC
TRBJ2-1 NA few TRBV7-2 CASSSTRENEQFF TGTGCCAGCAGCTCCACAAGGGAGAATGAGCAGTTCTTC
TRBJ1-2 NA few TRBV11-2 CASSLGGRSNYGYTF TGTGCCAGCAGCTTAGGAGGCCGGTCTAACTATGGCTACACCTTC
TRBJ2-1 TRBD1 few TRBV7-9 CASSLQGADGEQFF TGTGCCAGCAGCCTACAGGGGGCGGACGGTGAGCAGTTCTTC
TRBJ1-2 TRBD1 many TRBV5-1 CASSYGQGGGYGYTF TGCGCCAGCAGCTATGGACAGGGAGGAGGCTATGGCTACACCTTC
TRBJ2-5 NA NA TRBV29-1 CSVYRQGTQYF TGCAGCGTTTACAGACAAGGGACCCAGTACTTC
TRBJ1-1 TRBD1 few TRBV7-9 CASSFTRGSAEAFF TGTGCCAGCAGCTTTACCAGGGGGTCGGCTGAAGCTTTCTTT
TRBJ2-5 NA few TRBV1 CTSSQVGDSQETQYF TGCACCAGCAGCCAAGTGGGGGACTCCCAAGAGACCCAGTACTTC
TRBJ1-1 NA NA TRBV5-1 CASSTGLLNTEAFF TGCGCCAGCAGCACGGGATTGCTGAACACTGAAGCTTTCTTT
TRBJ2-7 NA NA TRBV2 CASSADRVYEQYF TGTGCCAGCAGCGCCGATCGAGTTTACGAGCAGTACTTC
TRBJ2-7 TRBD2 NA TRBV27 CASRDWASGKHHEQYF TGTGCCAGCAGAGATTGGGCTAGCGGTAAGCACCACGAGCAGTACTTC
TRBJ2-5 TRBD2 NA TRBV7-6 CASSPRTGGPLRETQYF TGTGCCAGCAGCCCCCGGACGGGAGGACCGTTGAGAGAGACCCAGTACTTC